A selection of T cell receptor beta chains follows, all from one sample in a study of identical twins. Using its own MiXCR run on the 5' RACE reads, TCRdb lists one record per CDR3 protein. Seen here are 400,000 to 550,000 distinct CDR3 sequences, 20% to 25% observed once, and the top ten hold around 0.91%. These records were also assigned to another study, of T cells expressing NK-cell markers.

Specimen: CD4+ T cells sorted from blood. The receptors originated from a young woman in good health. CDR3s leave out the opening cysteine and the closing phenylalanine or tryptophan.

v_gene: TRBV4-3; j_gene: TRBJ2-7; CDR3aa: ASSQRLTGAYEQY
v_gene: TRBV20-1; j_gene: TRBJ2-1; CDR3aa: SAPSFGGRYNEQF
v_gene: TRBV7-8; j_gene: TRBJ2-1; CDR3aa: ASGPVGVNSYNEQF
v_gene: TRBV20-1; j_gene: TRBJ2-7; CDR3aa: SARDQGRSYEQY
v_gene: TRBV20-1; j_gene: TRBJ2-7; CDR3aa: SARGLAGEVSYEQY
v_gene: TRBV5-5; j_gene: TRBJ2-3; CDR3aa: ASSLVDRSLSGTDTQY
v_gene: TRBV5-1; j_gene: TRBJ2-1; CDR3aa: ASSGGTATRGEQF
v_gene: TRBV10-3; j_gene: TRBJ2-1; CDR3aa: AITNPGLAGGEQF
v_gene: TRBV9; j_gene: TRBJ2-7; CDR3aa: ASSVDRDSASYEQY
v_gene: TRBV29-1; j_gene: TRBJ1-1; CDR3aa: SVGRVGEAF
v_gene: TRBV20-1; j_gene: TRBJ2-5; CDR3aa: SAKVGNQETQY
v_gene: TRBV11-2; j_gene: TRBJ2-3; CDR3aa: ASNRGGSTDTQY
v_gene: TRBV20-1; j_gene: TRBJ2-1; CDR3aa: SAPRGGAPREQF
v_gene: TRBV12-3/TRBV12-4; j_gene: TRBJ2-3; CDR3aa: ASSLTGKDTQY
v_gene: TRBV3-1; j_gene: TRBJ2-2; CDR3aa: ASLLRQGHTGELF
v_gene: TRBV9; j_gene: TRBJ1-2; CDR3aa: ASSVEAARGYT
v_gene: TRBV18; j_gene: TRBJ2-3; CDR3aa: ASSPKGAGWGTDTQY
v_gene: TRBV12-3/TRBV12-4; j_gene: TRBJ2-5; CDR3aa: ASSFGRGETQY
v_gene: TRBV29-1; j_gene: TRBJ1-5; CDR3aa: SVHEPGQNQPQH
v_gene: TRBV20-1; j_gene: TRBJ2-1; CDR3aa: SARGGARYNEQF
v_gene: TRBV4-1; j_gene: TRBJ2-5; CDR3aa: ASSNTPMETQY
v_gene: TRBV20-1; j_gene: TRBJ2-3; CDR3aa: SGQRGGLTDTQY
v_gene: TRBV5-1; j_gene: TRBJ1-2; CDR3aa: ASSFIVPGDNGYT
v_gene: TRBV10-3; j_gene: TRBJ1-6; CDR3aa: AITPNPPEAPLH
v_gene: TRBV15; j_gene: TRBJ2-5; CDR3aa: ATSREAGGPGTQY
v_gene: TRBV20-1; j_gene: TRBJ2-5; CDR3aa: SAVAGGRKETQY
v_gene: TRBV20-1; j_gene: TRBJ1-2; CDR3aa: SASWGGYGYT
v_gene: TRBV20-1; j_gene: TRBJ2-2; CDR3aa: SARGQGNLF
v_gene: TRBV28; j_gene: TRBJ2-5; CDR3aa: ASTISSSSVKTQY
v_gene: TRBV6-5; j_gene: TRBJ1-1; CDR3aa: ASSYRTEAF
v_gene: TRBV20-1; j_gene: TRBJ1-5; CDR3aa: SARVGRYSNQPQH
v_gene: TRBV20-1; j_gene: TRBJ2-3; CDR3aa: SASGRTGYEDTQY
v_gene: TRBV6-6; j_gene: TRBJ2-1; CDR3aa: ASTGGSYNEQF